This T cell receptor (beta chain) was retrieved from a study of cytomegalovirus exposure and HLA in healthy donors. Overall study findings and caveats: Cytomegalovirus association was listed for 164 TCR beta chains.

The data were produced by immunoSEQ multiplex PCR, yet TCRdb's version contains in-frame clones alone and is incomplete. Here the sample spans about 140,000 clones, approximately 94% being singletons. J was trimmed by 4 bases and V by 5 bases; bases with no gene match: 7. CDR3 length: 16 residues. Germline V CDR1 and CDR2: SGHVS, FQNEAQ. As regards this clone: The target antigen is unknown.

The sequence came from a man between 18 and 35 years old in good health and CMV-seropositive. This chain connects TRBV7-8 to TRBJ2-2; TRBD2 matches at 10 bases. Sequencing input: PBMCs. The CDR3 loop reads CASSPSSGRATGELFF. CDR3 in DNA: TGTGCCAGCAGCCCCTCAAGCGGGAGGGCCACCGGGGAGCTGTTTTTT.